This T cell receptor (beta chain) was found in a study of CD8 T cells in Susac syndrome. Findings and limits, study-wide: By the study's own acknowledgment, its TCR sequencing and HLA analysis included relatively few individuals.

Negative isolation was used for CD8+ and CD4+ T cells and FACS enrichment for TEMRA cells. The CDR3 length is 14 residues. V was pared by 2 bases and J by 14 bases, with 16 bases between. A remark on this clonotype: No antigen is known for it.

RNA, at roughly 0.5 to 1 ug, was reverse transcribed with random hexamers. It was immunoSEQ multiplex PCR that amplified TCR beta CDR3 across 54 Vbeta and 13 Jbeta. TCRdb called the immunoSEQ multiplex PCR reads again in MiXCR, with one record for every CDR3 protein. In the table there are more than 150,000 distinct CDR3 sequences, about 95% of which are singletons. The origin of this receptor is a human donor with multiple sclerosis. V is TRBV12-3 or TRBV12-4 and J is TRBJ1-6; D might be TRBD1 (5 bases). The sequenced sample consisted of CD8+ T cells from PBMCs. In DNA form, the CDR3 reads TGTGCCAGCAGTTTACCGGGACTTCTGGGGACCCTCCACTTT. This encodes CASSLPGLLGTLHF.